This record covers a single T cell receptor delta chain. What antigen it recognizes has not been identified. No base qualities exist here, and no much larger clone lies one base off it. This sample is drawn from a study of gamma delta lymphoproliferative disorders and STAT genes (dated by TCRdb to 2017 to 2018). Background for the entire study: The LymphoTrack Dx TCRG Assay was used to build gamma-chain libraries from a minimum of 50 ng of genomic DNA. Delta-chain libraries followed the EuroClonality-NGS working group standard operating procedure, because no corresponding Invivoscribe delta assay was available. Within a larger immunophenotypic and STAT-mutation study, TCR gamma and delta CDR3 repertoires were profiled by deep sequencing in Tgammadelta lymphoproliferative disease patients and healthy controls. To confirm the results, all delta-chain samples and a couple of gamma-chain samples were sequenced a second time. The research as a whole found: The authors pointed out that NGS specificity may be lower at low frequencies, so whether leukemic clones are public or private needs to be confirmed. Leukemic cells were skewed toward terminal effectors, whereas control T cells likely spanned varied maturation stages, a difference potentially limiting comparisons between patients and controls. Nearly all major gamma and delta clonotypes of patients were found to be public, being shared with at least one healthy donor, and only a couple of gamma clonotypes were found to be private to disease. When whole repertoires were clustered, gamma repertoires from patients grouped apart from those of healthy controls, but delta repertoires did not separate between the groups.

TCR sequencing was performed on genomic DNA from peripheral blood mononuclear cells isolated from patients and controls. The control group, matched to the patients for age and sex, consisted of around 23 healthy adult blood donors (approximately twelve males and approximately eleven females) with a median age of nearly 65 years. Including the terminal cysteine and phenylalanine, the CDR3 comprises 18 residues. CDR3 DNA is the only sequence kept; it has 54 bases, read in frame from the first base. The CDR1 and CDR2 encoded by the germline V gene are TSWWSYY and QGS. The V end gives up 0 bases and the J end 3 bases, leaving 9 bases in the junction not matched to a gene. Both library methods used multiplex PCR with primers targeting conserved V and J regions of the TCR genes. The amplicons were purified, pooled and then sequenced on an Illumina MiSeq platform. In the original analysis: V(D)J alignment, clonotype assembly and translation were handled by MiXCR, while functionality assessment and CDR3 repertoire analyses were done with VDJtools. CDR3 was defined according to IMGT, and analyses were limited to productive sequences using functional genes, with ORF genes and pseudogenes excluded. A custom Python script searched for identical amino acid CDR3s of major clonotypes (frequency >=5%) across all patients and controls. A one-sided non-parametric Wilcoxon test was used to compare clonotype frequencies in patients versus controls. In TCRdb, clones were called once more from the public reads by CATT, and rows of identical DNA were later combined. TCRdb, not the original authors, processed these V and J calls. Present in this sample are about 2,100 delta-chain clones, approximately 1.5% of which were seen just once. Together, the top ten hold 45% to 50% of the sample.

The receptor chain draws on TRDV1 and TRDJ1, and 11 junctional nucleotides match TRDD3. This clonotype originated in a human donor in good health. Sequencing was carried out using blood. The CDR3 corresponds to CALGELVLGDMGSDKLIF. The nucleotides are TGTGCTCTTGGGGAACTCGTACTGGGGGATATGGGGTCCGATAAACTCATCTTT.